What follows is one TCR beta chain and its context. Its specificity is unknown. The data were obtained in a study of beta chain features in type 1 diabetes. Notes on the study in general: The naive, central memory and Treg TCRB repertoires looked more alike in patients than they did in healthy donors. Fewer junction insertions and more nucleotide deletions appeared in type 1 diabetes patients. Because the template was cDNA, high-expressing cells might be over-represented.

Reverse transcribing all isolated RNA meant expressed TCRB transcripts were sequenced. Here immunoSEQ multiplex PCR was the method, and the copy in TCRdb shows in-frame clones only, minus some. This table holds some 400,000 clones, around 15% found once. Sequences were obtained from naive CD4+ T cells from blood. The source of this sequence is a woman aged 18-29 years in good health.

CDR3 sequence (DNA): TGTGCCAGCAGCCCGTCTTTGACTGACTACGAGCAGTACTTC. As protein: CASSPSLTDYEQYF. The chain employs TRBV7-6 and TRBJ2-7; no clear D gene. The germline V gene has CDR1 SGHVS and CDR2 FNYEAQ. V lost 5 bases and J 3 bases, leaving 14 bases between the germline ends. There are 14 residues in the CDR3.